This record looks at one T cell receptor beta chain sequence and its context. This clonotype appeared a few times. Its antigen remains unidentified. Base qualities were left out, and no much larger clone turns up one base away. This record belongs to a study of blood T cells in healthy people across ages (dated by TCRdb to the mid-2010s). Turning to the overall study: In model experiments, template switching captured about one uniquely barcoded TCR beta cDNA molecule for every two T cells. Age-related changes in TCR beta repertoire diversity were measured in the study by deep sequencing normalized with unique cDNA molecular identifiers. Four age groups were formed from the donors: young (average about 17 years), middle-aged (just under 40), aged (under 70) and long-lived (about 80). To avoid experimental bias, donors of different ages were spread randomly across the sequencing lanes. The study analyzed two additional independent replicas of 1 million unique cDNA reads from the same blood draw for two donors, one aged 18 to 30 and one aged 80 or older.

Library construction relied on 5' RACE. TCRdb names Illumina HiSeq 2500 as the instrument used. A second PCR of roughly 6 to 11 cycles was run with a J-beta primer mix and a sample-barcoded 5' primer. A template-switch 5' adaptor carrying 12 random nucleotides introduced a unique molecular identifier onto each TCR beta cDNA molecule. Each sample yielded at least 2.5 million CDR3-containing paired-end reads. All of the RNA was converted into first-strand cDNA using the Mint cDNA synthesis kit, with a TRBC-specific oligonucleotide serving as the primer. Following uracil-DNA glycosylase treatment, a first 18-cycle PCR with universal primers M1SS and BC2_uni_R was performed on all cDNA. As for the original processing: Each sample was normalized by randomly selecting 1 million high-quality reads, each carrying a distinct molecular identifier. Instead of being binned into consensus sequences, reads that shared molecular identifiers were thrown out. CDR3 identification, clonotype clustering and error correction used MiTCR with a Q25 quality threshold and the strictest error-elimination algorithm. Lower-bound total TCR beta diversity was estimated with a nonparametric unseen species model using Euler transformation. The public sequencing data were trimmed at Q25 with fastp and processed into clonotypes with MiXCR by TCRdb, which kept only in-frame beta chains. Each entry merges the rows of one CDR3 protein and shows their most common DNA and genes. The V and J calls were not made by the authors but by TCRdb's processing. Within this sample are about 1,500,000 distinct CDR3 sequences, with roughly 27% of them counted one time only. The ten top clones hold more than 6% of the sample.

The full study reports these points: Since profiling was done on bulk unsorted PBMCs, naive and antigen-experienced compartments could not be conclusively compared. The long-lived group showed more naive CD4+ T cells, fewer expanded clones and increased TCR diversity than the aged group, suggesting age selection. Observed TCR beta diversity per million T cells fell roughly linearly with age, and a significant reduction was already apparent by age roughly 40. Total diversity estimates from one million sequenced T cells were considered lower bounds and underestimates. Observed TCR beta diversity correlated strongly with the percentage of naive T cells measured by flow cytometry. The CMV infection status of donors was not known, potentially confounding age-related changes in expanded clonotypes.

The donors were roughly 40 Caucasian individuals from Russia, aged 6 to 90 years, who were systemically healthy. Approximately 9.3 milliliters of peripheral blood were drawn from each donor into EDTA-treated Vacutainer tubes. Ficoll-Paque density-gradient centrifugation was used to isolate PBMCs, with at least 6 million obtained per sample. Total RNA, at least 6 micrograms per sample, was extracted from PBMCs with Trizol reagent. Naive CD45RAhigh/CD27high T cell percentages were measured by flow cytometry on a PBMC aliquot from every donor. Including the terminal cysteine and phenylalanine, the CDR3 comprises 20 residues. The CDR3 DNA has 60 bases and is translated from base 1. For this chain, trimming is 1 base at the V end and 4 bases at the J end, and the number of junction bases without a gene match is 20. CDR1 and CDR2 were assigned from the germline V gene as MGHRA and YSYEKL.

The sequence came from a woman aged 25 to 39 in good health. This sequence uses TRBV4-1 and TRBJ2-5; 8 central nucleotides agree with TRBD1. Sequencing was performed on blood. The CDR3 in this case is CASSQGWQGARYGGGETQYF. The DNA is as follows: TGCGCCAGCAGCCAAGGTTGGCAGGGGGCGCGGTACGGGGGAGGAGAGACCCAGTACTTC.